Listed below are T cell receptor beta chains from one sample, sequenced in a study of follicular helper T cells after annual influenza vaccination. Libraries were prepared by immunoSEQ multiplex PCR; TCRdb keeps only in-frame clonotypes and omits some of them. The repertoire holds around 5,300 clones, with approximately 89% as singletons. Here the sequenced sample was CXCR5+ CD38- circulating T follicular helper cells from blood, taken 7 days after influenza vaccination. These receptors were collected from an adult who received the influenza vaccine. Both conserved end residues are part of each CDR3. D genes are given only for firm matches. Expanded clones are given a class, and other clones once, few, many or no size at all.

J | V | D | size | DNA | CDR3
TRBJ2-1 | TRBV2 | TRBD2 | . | TGTGCCAGCAGTGTGAAGCGGGAGAGAGTTGAGCAGTTCTTC | CASSVKRERVEQFF
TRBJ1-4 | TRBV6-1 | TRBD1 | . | TGTGCCAGCAGTGATAACAGGGGTTTAGCAAAACTGTTTTTT | CASSDNRGLAKLFF
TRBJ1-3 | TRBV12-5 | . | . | TGTGCTAGTGGCCTTTCCAGGGCGAGCAACACCATATATTTT | CASGLSRASNTIYF
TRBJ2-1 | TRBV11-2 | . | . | TGTGCCAGCAGCTTAGATCAACAGTACAATGAGCAGTTCTTC | CASSLDQQYNEQFF
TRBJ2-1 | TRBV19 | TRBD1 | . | TGTGCCAGTAGTATTCGTAGGGACAGGTGGAATGAGCAGTTCTTC | CASSIRRDRWNEQFF
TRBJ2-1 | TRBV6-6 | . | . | TGTGCCAGCAGTTCTCCGGCACAGGGAAGCAATGAGCAGTTCTTC | CASSSPAQGSNEQFF
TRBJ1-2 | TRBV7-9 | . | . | TGTGCCAGCAGTCCAGCAGGGGACCCGGGAAGCGGCTACACCTTC | CASSPAGDPGSGYTF
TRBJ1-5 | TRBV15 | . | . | TGTGCCACAGGAGTTTATAGCAATCAGCCCCAGCATTTT | CATGVYSNQPQHF
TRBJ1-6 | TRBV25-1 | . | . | TGTGCCAGCAGTGAATATAAGGGGTCTCATTCACCCCTCCACTTT | CASSEYKGSHSPLHF
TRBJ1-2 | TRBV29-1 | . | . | TGCAGCGTTGTTGAGGGCAACTATGGCTACACCTTC | CSVVEGNYGYTF
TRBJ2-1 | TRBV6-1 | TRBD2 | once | TGTGCCAGCACTCCGGGACTAGCGGGCAACAATGAGCAGTTCTTC | CASTPGLAGNNEQFF
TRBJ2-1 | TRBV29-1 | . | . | TGCAGCGTTGAAAGGGTATCGGGGGGCGCATTCGATGAGCAGTTCTTC | CSVERVSGGAFDEQFF
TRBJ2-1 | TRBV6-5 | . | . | TGTGCCAGCAGTTACACTACAAATGAGCAGTTCTTC | CASSYTTNEQFF
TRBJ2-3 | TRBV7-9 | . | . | TGTGCCAGCAGTCGCTTACAGGGAGATACGCAGTATTTT | CASSRLQGDTQYF
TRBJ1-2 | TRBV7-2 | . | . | TGTGCCAGCAGCTTAGGGGAGGGGACGGCTTATGGCTACACCTTC | CASSLGEGTAYGYTF
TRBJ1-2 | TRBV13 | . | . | TGTGCCAGCAGCGCGAACAGAGATGGCTACACCTTC | CASSANRDGYTF
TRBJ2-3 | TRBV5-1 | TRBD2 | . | TGCGCCAGCAGCTTGGCGACTAGCGGGAGTTTGGATGCAGATACGCAGTATTTT | CASSLATSGSLDADTQYF
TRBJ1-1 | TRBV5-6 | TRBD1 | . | TGTGCCAGCAGCTTGGATGCCGGGACAGGGACAAACACTGAAGCTTTCTTT | CASSLDAGTGTNTEAFF
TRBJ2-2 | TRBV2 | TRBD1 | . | TGTGCCAGCAAGGGGGCTAGTGGTCCCGGGGAGCTGTTTTTT | CASKGASGPGELFF
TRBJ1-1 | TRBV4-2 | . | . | TGTGCCAGCAGCCAACCTACAGAGAACACTGAAGCTTTCTTT | CASSQPTENTEAFF
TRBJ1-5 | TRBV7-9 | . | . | TGTGCCAGCAGCTTACAGGATAGCAATCAGCCCCAGCATTTT | CASSLQDSNQPQHF
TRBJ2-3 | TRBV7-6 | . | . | TGTGCCAGCGCAGTCACAGATACGCAGTATTTT | CASAVTDTQYF
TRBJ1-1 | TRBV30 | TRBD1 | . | TGTGCCTGGAGCGAACCGGACAGGACGAACACTGAAGCTTTCTTT | CAWSEPDRTNTEAFF
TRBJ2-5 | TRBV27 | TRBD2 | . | TGTGCCAGCAGTTCGGGACTAGCGGGAAAAGAGACCCAGTACTTC | CASSSGLAGKETQYF
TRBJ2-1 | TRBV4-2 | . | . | TGTGCCAGCAGCCAAGATGGACTGGGGATAGAGCAGTTCTTC | CASSQDGLGIEQFF